This is a list of T cell receptor beta chains from one sample in a study of response to subunit inactivated influenza vaccine. A single record per CDR3 protein comes from TCRdb applying MiXCR to the RT-PCR reads. The repertoire consists of hundreds of thousands of distinct CDR3 sequences, with less than 15% occurring once and the leading ten covering approximately 7.6%. Material: PBMCs from blood, obtained 14 to 15 days before vaccination. The receptor source for this set is a man aged 45 to 65 who received an inactivated influenza vaccine. CDR3s include the opening cysteine and the closing phenylalanine or tryptophan. D genes are given only for firm matches. Expanded clones get a size class; other rows say once, few or many, or leave the size out.

cdr3_length	clone_size	d_call	v_call	j_call	cdr3_aa
16	few	TRBD1	TRBV24-1	TRBJ2-1	CATSDLTGNSYNEQFF
16	NA	NA	TRBV20-1	TRBJ2-1	CSARDEGTRPGGEQFF
16	few	NA	TRBV19	TRBJ2-1	CASSHDPAGSYNEQFF
16	NA	TRBD2	TRBV11-1	TRBJ2-1	CASSRHESGTYNEQFF
15	NA	NA	TRBV4-3	TRBJ2-2	CASSQGGGHIGELFF
15	few	TRBD1	TRBV5-6	TRBJ2-3	CASSVTGGATDTQYF
15	few	NA	TRBV6-2/TRBV6-3	TRBJ1-1	CASFEAGASNTEAFF
18	few	TRBD2	TRBV4-3	TRBJ2-2	CASSATLAGGPGTGELFF
13	few	NA	TRBV14	TRBJ1-2	CASSQRGYYGYTF
16	NA	TRBD2	TRBV5-6	TRBJ2-4	CASSWGLAGAENIQYF
14	many	NA	TRBV6-1	TRBJ1-3	CASRTGYSGNTIYF
15	NA	NA	TRBV7-9	TRBJ2-1	CASSLVVTVPNEQFF